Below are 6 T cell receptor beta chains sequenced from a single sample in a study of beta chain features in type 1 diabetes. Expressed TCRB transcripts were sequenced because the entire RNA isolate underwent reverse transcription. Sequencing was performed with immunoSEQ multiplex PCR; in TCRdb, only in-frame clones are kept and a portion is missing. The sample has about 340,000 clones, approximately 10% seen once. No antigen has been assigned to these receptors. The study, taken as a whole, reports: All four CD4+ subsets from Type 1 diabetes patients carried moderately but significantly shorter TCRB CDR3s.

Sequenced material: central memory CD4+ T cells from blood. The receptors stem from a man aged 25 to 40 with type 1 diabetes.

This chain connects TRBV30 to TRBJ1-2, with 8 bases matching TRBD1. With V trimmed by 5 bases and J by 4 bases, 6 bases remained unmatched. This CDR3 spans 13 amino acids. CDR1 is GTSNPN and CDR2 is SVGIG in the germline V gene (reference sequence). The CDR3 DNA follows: TGTGCCTGGTCTCAGGGGGCAGCCTATGGCTACACCTTC. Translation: CAWSQGAAYGYTF.

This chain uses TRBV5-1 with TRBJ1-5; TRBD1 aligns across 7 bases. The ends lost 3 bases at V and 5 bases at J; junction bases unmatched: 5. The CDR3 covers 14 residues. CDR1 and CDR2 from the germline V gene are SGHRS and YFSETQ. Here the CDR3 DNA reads TGCGCCAGCAGCTGGGACAGCCTCGATCAGCCCCAGCATTTT. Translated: CASSWDSLDQPQHF.

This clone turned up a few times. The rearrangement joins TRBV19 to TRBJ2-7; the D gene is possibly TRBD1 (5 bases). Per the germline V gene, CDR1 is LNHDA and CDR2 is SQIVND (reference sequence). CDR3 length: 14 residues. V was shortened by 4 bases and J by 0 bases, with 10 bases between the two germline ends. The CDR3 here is CASSTQGDSYEQYF. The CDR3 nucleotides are TGTGCCAGTAGTACCCAGGGTGACTCCTACGAGCAGTACTTC.

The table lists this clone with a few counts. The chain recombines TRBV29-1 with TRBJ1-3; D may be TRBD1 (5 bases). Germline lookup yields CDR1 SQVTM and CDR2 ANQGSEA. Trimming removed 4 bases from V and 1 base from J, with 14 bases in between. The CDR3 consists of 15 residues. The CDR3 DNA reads TGCAGCGTTGTGGCTCTAGCAGGGTCTGGAAACACCATATATTTT. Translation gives CSVVALAGSGNTIYF.

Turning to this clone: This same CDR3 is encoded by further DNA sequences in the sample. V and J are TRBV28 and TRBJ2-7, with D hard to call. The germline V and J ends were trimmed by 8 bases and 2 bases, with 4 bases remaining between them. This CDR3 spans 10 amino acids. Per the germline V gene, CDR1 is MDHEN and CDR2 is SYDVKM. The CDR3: CASGPYEQYF. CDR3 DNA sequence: TGTGCCAGCGGGCCCTACGAGCAGTACTTC.

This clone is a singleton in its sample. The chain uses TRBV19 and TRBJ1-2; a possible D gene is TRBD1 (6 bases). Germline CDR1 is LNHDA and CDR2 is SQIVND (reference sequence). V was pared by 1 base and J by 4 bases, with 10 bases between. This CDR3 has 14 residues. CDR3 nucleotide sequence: TGTGCCAGTAGTATAGCAACAGGGATCTATGGCTACACCTTC. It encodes CASSIATGIYGYTF.